One and the same sample provided the 20 T cell receptor beta chains below, sequenced in a study of PD-1 blockade in mismatch repair-deficient tumors. The method was immunoSEQ multiplex PCR; TCRdb's version includes in-frame clones alone and lacks a portion of them. The table shows about 130,000 clones, with almost 90% occurring only once. The specimen comprised peripheral blood, sampled roughly 70 weeks after starting pembrolizumab. The source is an adult with mismatch repair-deficient cancer.

The gene calls are TRBV5-5 and TRBJ2-7, with 7 nucleotides matching TRBD1. CDR3 length: 15 residues. The germline V gene encodes CDR1 SGHKS and CDR2 YYEKEE (reference sequence). V dropped 3 bases and J dropped 3; count of bases not matched to a gene: 9. The CDR3 is CASSSRTGRVYEQYF. CDR3 in DNA: TGTGCCAGCAGCTCCCGGACAGGCCGGGTCTACGAGCAGTACTTC.

There are a few counts of this clone. The chain carries TRBV5-1 and TRBJ2-7; D perhaps matches TRBD1 (5 bases). The CDR3 consists of 15 residues. Trimming left V 0 bases short and J 1 base short, with 11 bases between. Looked up from germline, CDR1 is SGHRS and CDR2 is YFSETQ. The CDR3 DNA reads TGCGCCAGCAGCTTGGAGGACATGGGATCCTACGAGCAGTACTTC. It translates to CASSLEDMGSYEQYF.

This chain connects TRBV28 to TRBJ2-1; the D is unclear. Germline-derived CDR1 and CDR2 are MDHEN and SYDVKM. This CDR3 has 12 residues. V was cut by 3 bases and J by 2 bases, with 2 bases left in between. As DNA, the CDR3 is TGTGCCAGCAGTTTTCCCTACAATGAGCAGTTCTTC. Protein: CASSFPYNEQFF.

This clone was seen only a few times. The CDR3 sequence is CASSPGGAYGYTF. CDR3 bases: TGCGCCAGCAGCCCAGGGGGCGCCTATGGCTACACCTTC. The rearrangement links TRBV5-1 to TRBJ1-2; 8 positions agree with TRBD1. CDR3 length equals 13 residues. Germline V lookup: CDR1 SGHRS, CDR2 YFSETQ. V was clipped by 4 bases and J by 4 bases; unmatched bases: 3. Based on the CDR3 plus reference TRBV5-1 and TRBJ1-2, the full variable domain is KAGVTQTPRYLIKTRGQQVTLSCSPISGHRSVSWYQQTPGQGLQFLFEYFSETQRNKGNFPGRFSGRQFSNSRSEMNVSTLELGDSALYLCASSPGGAYGYTFGSGTRLTVV.

The chain links TRBV15 to TRBJ2-7, with a tentative D call TRBD2 (6 bases). The germline CDR1 and CDR2 sequences are LNHNV and YYDKDF (reference sequence). This CDR3 spans 15 amino acids. The V and J ends lost 0 bases and 5 bases respectively, with 14 bases between them. CDR3 bases: TGTGCCACCAGCAGAGATATAGGCGGGATCCACGAGCAGTACTTC. This encodes CATSRDIGGIHEQYF.

The chain couples TRBV27 to TRBJ1-1; D is undetermined. CDR3 size: 13 residues. Trimming took 5 bases from V and 1 from J, leaving 8 bases between them. The germline V gene has CDR1 MNHEY and CDR2 SMNVEV (reference sequence). The CDR3 loop reads CASSLQRNTEAFF. The CDR3 nucleotides read TGTGCCAGCAGTCTACAGAGGAACACTGAAGCTTTCTTT.

The chain recombines TRBV6-5 with TRBJ2-1; the match to TRBD2 covers 8 bases. The junction had 10 bases not matched to a gene; V was cut back by 8 bases and J by 4 bases. Germline lookup yields CDR1 MNHEY and CDR2 SVGAGI. The CDR3 is made up of 15 amino acids. The CDR3 loop reads CASAGVAGPYNEQFF. The CDR3 DNA reads TGTGCCAGCGCCGGGGTAGCGGGACCGTACAATGAGCAGTTCTTC.

The J gene is TRBJ2-5, the V gene TRBV27; 9 nucleotides agree with TRBD1. This CDR3 comprises 14 residues. Germline CDR1 is MNHEY and CDR2 is SMNVEV (reference sequence). The V and J ends lost 6 bases and 4 bases, in that order; junction bases with no gene match: 6. The DNA for the CDR3 is TGTGCCAGCAGCGGGACAGGGTATGGAGAGACCCAGTACTTC. Translated, it gives CASSGTGYGETQYF.

The chain combines TRBV9 with TRBJ2-7; D is unclear. The germline CDR1 and CDR2 sequences are SGDLS and YYNGEE. V lost 3 bases and J 0 bases, leaving 7 bases between the germline ends. The CDR3 runs 13 residues. Written as DNA, the CDR3 is TGTGCCAGCAGCGCATCAGACTCCTACGAGCAGTACTTC. Translating it yields CASSASDSYEQYF.

The J gene is TRBJ2-6, the V gene TRBV4-1; D gene ambiguous. CDR1 MGHRA and CDR2 YSYEKL come from the germline V gene. V was pared by 0 bases and J by 0 bases, with 6 bases between. The CDR3 runs to 16 residues. CDR3 sequence: CASSQEDRSGANVLTF. CDR3 nucleotide sequence: TGCGCCAGCAGCCAAGAAGATCGCTCTGGGGCCAACGTCCTGACTTTC.

The CDR3 loop is CASSSPRFGTGELFF. CDR3 in DNA: TGTGCCAGCAGCTCACCTAGGTTTGGCACCGGGGAGCTGTTTTTT. The chain recombines TRBV7-2 with TRBJ2-2; D call uncertain. Germline V gene lookup returns CDR1 SGHTA and CDR2 FQGNSA. Deletions cut 4 bases from V and 4 bases from J, with 13 bases between. CDR3 size: 15 residues.

The rearrangement joins TRBV27 to TRBJ2-3; TRBD2 matches 10 bases. Trimming removed 5 bases from V and 4 bases from J; junction bases left unmatched: 15. The CDR3 contains 18 residues. Germline V gives CDR1 MNHEY, CDR2 SMNVEV (reference sequence). The DNA of the CDR3 is TGTGCCAGCAGTATATTGACACCTAGCGGGAGTACATCAGATACGCAGTATTTT. Amino acid sequence: CASSILTPSGSTSDTQYF.

This chain connects TRBV7-2 to TRBJ2-2; 7 bases map to TRBD1. CDR1 and CDR2 (germline): SGHTA, FQGNSA. This CDR3 is 15 amino acids long. Trimming took 3 bases from V and 4 from J; bases not matched to a gene: 5. The chain's CDR3 is CASSFYRGLTGELFF. Here the CDR3 DNA reads TGTGCCAGCAGCTTCTACAGGGGTCTCACCGGGGAGCTGTTTTTT. The entire variable domain, with the rest obtained from reference TRBV7-2 and TRBJ2-2, is as follows: GAGVSQSPSNKVTEKGKDVELRCDPISGHTALYWYRQSLGQGLEFLIYFQGNSAPDKSGLPSDRFSAERTGGSVSTLTIQRTQQEDSAVYLCASSFYRGLTGELFFGEGSRLTVL.

The genes are TRBV4-2 and TRBJ2-1, with TRBD1 matching 7 bases. Per germline, CDR1 LGHNA and CDR2 YNFKEQ. The V and J ends lost 2 bases and 1 base, in that order; junction bases with no gene match: 2. The CDR3 consists of 15 residues. Here the CDR3 DNA reads TGTGCCAGCAGCCAAACAGGGGAATCCTACAATGAGCAGTTCTTC. Translating gives CASSQTGESYNEQFF.

CDR3 residues: CASSSGQGGVNEQFF. CDR3 in DNA: TGTGCCAGCAGTAGCGGTCAGGGAGGAGTCAATGAGCAGTTCTTC. This chain uses TRBV6-4 with TRBJ2-1; maybe TRBD2 (6 bases). This CDR3 region has 15 residues. Per the germline V gene, CDR1 is MRHNA and CDR2 is SNTAGT. Trimming stripped 5 bases from V and 6 bases from J, with 17 bases between.

The chain carries TRBV5-1 and TRBJ2-6; the D is unclear. Per the germline V gene, CDR1 is SGHRS and CDR2 is YFSETQ. The V gene lost 5 bases and the J gene lost 1 base, with 10 bases spanning the gap. The CDR3 is 15 residues long. CDR3 amino acids: CASSSGRSGANVLTF. Written as DNA, the CDR3 is TGCGCCAGCAGTTCCGGACGATCTGGGGCCAACGTCCTGACTTTC.

The gene calls are TRBV28 and TRBJ2-2; D gene uncertain. Germline CDR1 MDHEN, CDR2 SYDVKM. V shed 3 bases and J shed 6 bases, with 8 bases lying between them. CDR3 length: 13 amino acids. CDR3 loop: CASSFMGAGELFF. Written as DNA, the CDR3 is TGTGCCAGCAGTTTTATGGGCGCCGGGGAGCTGTTTTTT.

The rearrangement uses TRBV13 and TRBJ2-2, with 13 bases matching TRBD2. Germline-derived CDR1 and CDR2 are PRHDT and FYEKMQ (reference sequence). V shed 1 base, J shed 3 bases, and the junction held 5 bases outside the gene matches. The CDR3 extends over 18 amino acids. CDR3 amino acids: CASSLVTSGRAHTGELFF. The CDR3 DNA reads as TGTGCCAGCAGCTTAGTTACTAGCGGGAGGGCCCACACCGGGGAGCTGTTTTTT.

The table lists this clone with a count of one. The genes are TRBV30 and TRBJ1-5; D ambiguous. CDR1 and CDR2 from the germline V gene are GTSNPN and SVGIG (reference sequence). This CDR3 is 13 amino acids long. Trimming left V 0 bases short and J 3 bases short, with 6 bases between. As DNA, the CDR3 is TGTGCCTGGAGTGTACAATACAATCAGCCCCAGCATTTT. Protein sequence: CAWSVQYNQPQHF.

This rearrangement joins TRBV15 to TRBJ2-7; D gene uncertain. CDR3 size: 17 residues. Trimming stripped 0 bases from V and 5 bases from J, with 20 bases between. CDR1 is LNHNV, CDR2 YYDKDF, per germline (reference sequence). The CDR3 DNA reads TGTGCCACCAGCAGAGAGGCGCGGAGCGTTTCTTGGGACGAGCAGTACTTC. Protein sequence: CATSREARSVSWDEQYF.